One sample yielded the 8 T cell receptor beta chains listed below, sequenced in a study of T cell responses to AZD1222 COVID-19 vaccine. The repertoire was sequenced with immunoSEQ multiplex PCR; TCRdb's copy has only in-frame clones and lacks some. The sample yields tens of thousands of clones, approximately 90% seen once. Sample: peripheral blood, taken on day 0 of AZD1222 vaccination. These receptors all stem from an adult in good health.

CDR3 sequence (DNA): TGTGCCAGCAGCTTACGCGGCGGGGCGGCCTCCAATGAGCAGTTCTTC. Its protein is CASSLRGGAASNEQFF. V and J are TRBV7-3 and TRBJ2-1, with a tentative D call TRBD2 (6 bases). This CDR3 is 16 amino acids long. V was shortened by 2 bases and J by 6 bases, with 17 bases between the two germline ends. Germline lookup yields CDR1 SGHTA and CDR2 FQGTGA.

Only a few counts were recorded for this clone. The chain links TRBV2 to TRBJ2-1; D gene unclear. The length of the CDR3 is 10 residues. CDR1 and CDR2 from the germline V gene are SNHLY and FYNNEI. V was shortened by 3 bases and J by 10 bases, with 4 bases between the two germline ends. CDR3 coding DNA: TGTGCCAGCAGTGATCGCGAGCAGTTCTTC. This sequence encodes CASSDREQFF.

This chain uses TRBV18 with TRBJ1-2, with no clear D. V was clipped by 0 bases and J by 7 bases, with 18 bases between them. CDR1 is KGHSH and CDR2 is LQKENI in the germline V gene. This CDR3 spans 16 amino acids. CDR3 sequence: CASSPPDTRRGSGYTF. CDR3 DNA: TGTGCCAGCTCACCACCGGATACCCGGCGTGGAAGTGGCTACACCTTC.

The chain couples TRBV19 to TRBJ1-2; D is unclear. Germline values: CDR1 LNHDA, CDR2 SQIVND (reference sequence). V was clipped by 5 bases and J by 6 bases, with 10 bases between them. The CDR3 consists of 12 residues. The CDR3 loop reads CASSRAVDGYTF. Written as DNA, the CDR3 is TGTGCCAGTAGTCGGGCGGTCGATGGCTACACCTTC.

The rearrangement joins TRBV6-5 to TRBJ1-1, with TRBD1 matching 9 bases. This CDR3 is built from 14 residues. The germline V gene has CDR1 MNHEY and CDR2 SVGAGI. V trimming: 2 bases; J trimming: 9 bases; junction bases outside the gene matches: 7. The CDR3 DNA follows: TGTGCCAGCAGTTACGACGACAGGGGGGTTCAAGCTTTCTTT. Residues: CASSYDDRGVQAFF.

This clone was recorded a few times. V gene TRBV4-2 combines with J gene TRBJ1-6; maybe TRBD1 (5 bases). Deletions cut 1 base from V and 8 bases from J, with 15 bases between. The CDR3 contains 16 residues. Looked up from germline, CDR1 is LGHNA and CDR2 is YNFKEQ. The CDR3 here is CASSQGERQTYSPLHF. The CDR3 DNA sequence: TGTGCCAGCAGCCAAGGCGAAAGACAGACTTATTCACCCCTCCACTTT.

The V and J genes are TRBV10-3 and TRBJ2-7, with 7 bases fitting TRBD1. Germline CDR1 ENHRY, CDR2 SYGVKD. The CDR3 totals 13 residues. Trimming at V came to 6 bases and at J to 3 bases, leaving 5 bases not matched to a gene. DNA of the CDR3: TGTGCCATCAGCCCCGGGACAGACTACGAGCAGTACTTC. Amino acid sequence: CAISPGTDYEQYF.

The DNA for the CDR3 is TGTGCCAGCAGCTTAGGGACTAGCGGGCAAGAGACCCAGTACTTC. Its translation: CASSLGTSGQETQYF. This sequence joins TRBV7-2 and TRBJ2-5; 11 bases agree with TRBD2. V lost 1 base, J lost 2 bases, and 0 bases stayed unmatched. The germline gives CDR1 SGHTA, CDR2 FQGNSA. The CDR3 covers 15 residues.